This T cell receptor (beta chain) was documented in a study of T cells in Graves' hyperthyroidism and ophthalmopathy. The CDR3 consists of 14 residues. CDR1 is MNHNS and CDR2 is SASEGT in the germline V gene. Trimming stripped 10 bases from V and 0 bases from J, with 13 bases between. RNA transcripts served as the template for amplifying TCR beta CDR3 regions. HTBI primers were used for first-round RT-PCR of the TCR CDR3. MiXCR, run by TCRdb on the multiplex PCR reads, gives a single entry per CDR3 protein. This sample has some 300,000 distinct CDR3 sequences; approximately 17% occur once, and the top ten carry roughly 33%.

The chain has TRBV6-1 and TRBJ2-1; no definite D call. The sample comprised blood. The TCR originated in a man aged 25-45 years with Graves' hyperthyroidism. The CDR3 region has the DNA TGTGCCATTAAACCATTCCTCTCCTACAATGAGCAGTTCTTC. It specifies CAIKPFLSYNEQFF.